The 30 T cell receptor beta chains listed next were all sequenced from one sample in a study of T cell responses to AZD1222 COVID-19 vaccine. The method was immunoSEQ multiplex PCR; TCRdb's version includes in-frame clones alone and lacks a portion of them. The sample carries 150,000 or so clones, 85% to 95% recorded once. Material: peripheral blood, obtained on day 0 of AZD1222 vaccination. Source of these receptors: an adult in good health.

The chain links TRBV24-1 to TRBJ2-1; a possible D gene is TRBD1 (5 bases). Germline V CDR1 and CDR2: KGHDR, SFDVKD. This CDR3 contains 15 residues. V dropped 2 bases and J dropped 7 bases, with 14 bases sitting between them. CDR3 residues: CATSDYQGTANEQFF. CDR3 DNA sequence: TGTGCCACCAGTGATTATCAGGGTACGGCAAATGAGCAGTTCTTC.

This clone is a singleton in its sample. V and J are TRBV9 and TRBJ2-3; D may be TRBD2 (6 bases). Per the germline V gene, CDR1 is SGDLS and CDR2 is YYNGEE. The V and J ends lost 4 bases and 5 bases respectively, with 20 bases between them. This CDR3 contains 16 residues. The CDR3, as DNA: TGTGCCAGCAGCAGGAGGCGGGAAGGGGCGAGAGATACGCAGTATTTT. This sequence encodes CASSRRREGARDTQYF.

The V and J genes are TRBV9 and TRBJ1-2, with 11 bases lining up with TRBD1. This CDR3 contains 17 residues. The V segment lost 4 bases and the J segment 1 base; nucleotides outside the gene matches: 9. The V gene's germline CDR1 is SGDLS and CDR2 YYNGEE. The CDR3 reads CASSSGTGGAFNYGYTF. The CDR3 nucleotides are TGTGCCAGCAGCAGTGGGACAGGGGGAGCTTTTAACTATGGCTACACCTTC.

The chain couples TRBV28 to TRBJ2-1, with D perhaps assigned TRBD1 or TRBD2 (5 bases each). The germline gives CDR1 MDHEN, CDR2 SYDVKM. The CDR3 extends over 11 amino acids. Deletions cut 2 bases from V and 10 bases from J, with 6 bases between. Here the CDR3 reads CASSLGTEQFF. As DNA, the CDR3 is TGTGCCAGCAGTTTAGGGACCGAGCAGTTCTTC.

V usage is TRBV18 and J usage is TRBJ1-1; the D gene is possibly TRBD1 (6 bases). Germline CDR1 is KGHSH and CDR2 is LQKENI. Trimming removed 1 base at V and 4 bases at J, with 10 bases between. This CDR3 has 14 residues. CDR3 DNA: TGTGCCAGCTCACCACGGCAGGGGTCCACTGAAGCTTTCTTT. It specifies CASSPRQGSTEAFF.

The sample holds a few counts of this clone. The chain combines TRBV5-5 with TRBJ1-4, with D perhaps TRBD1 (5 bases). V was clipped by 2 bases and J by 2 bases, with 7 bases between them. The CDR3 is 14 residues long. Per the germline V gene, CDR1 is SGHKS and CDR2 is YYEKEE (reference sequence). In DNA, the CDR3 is TGTGCCAGCAGCTTATGGGGGACTAATGAAAAACTGTTTTTT. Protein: CASSLWGTNEKLFF.

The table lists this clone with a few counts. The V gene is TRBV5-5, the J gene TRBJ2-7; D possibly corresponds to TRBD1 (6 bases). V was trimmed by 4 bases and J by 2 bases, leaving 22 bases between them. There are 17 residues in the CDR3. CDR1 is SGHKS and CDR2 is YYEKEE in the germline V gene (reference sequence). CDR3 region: CASSGLLRDTQAYEQYF. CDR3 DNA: TGTGCCAGCAGCGGACTTCTCCGGGACACCCAAGCCTACGAGCAGTACTTC. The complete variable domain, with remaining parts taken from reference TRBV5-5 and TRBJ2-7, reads DAGVTQSPTHLIKTRGQQVTLRCSPISGHKSVSWYQQVLGQGPQFIFQYYEKEERGRGNFPDRFSARQFPNYSSELNVNALLLGDSALYLCASSGLLRDTQAYEQYFGPGTRLTVT.

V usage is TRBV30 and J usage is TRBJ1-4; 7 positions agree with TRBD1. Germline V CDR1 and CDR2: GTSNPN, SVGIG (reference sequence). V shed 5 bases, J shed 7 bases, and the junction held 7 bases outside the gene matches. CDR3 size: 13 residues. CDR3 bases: TGTGCCTGGGCCAAGGACAGGTCTGAAAAACTGTTTTTT. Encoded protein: CAWAKDRSEKLFF. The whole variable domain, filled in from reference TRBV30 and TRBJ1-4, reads SQTIHQWPATLVQPVGSPLSLECTVEGTSNPNLYWYRQAAGRGLQLLFYSVGIGQISSEVPQNLSASRPQDRQFILSSKKLLLSDSGFYLCAWAKDRSEKLFFGSGTQLSVL.

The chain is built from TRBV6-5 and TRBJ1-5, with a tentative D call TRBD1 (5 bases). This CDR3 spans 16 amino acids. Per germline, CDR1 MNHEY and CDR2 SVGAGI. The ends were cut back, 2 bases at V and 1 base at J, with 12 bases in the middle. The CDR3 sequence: CASSYEGIRSNQPQHF. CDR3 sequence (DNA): TGTGCCAGCAGTTACGAGGGGATTCGGAGCAATCAGCCCCAGCATTTT.

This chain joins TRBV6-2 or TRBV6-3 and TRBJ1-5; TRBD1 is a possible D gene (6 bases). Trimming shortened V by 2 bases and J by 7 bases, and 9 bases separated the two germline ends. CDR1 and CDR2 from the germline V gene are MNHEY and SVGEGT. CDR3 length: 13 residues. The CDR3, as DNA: TGTGCCAGCAGTTACACAGGGTACCAGCCCCAGCATTTT. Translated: CASSYTGYQPQHF.

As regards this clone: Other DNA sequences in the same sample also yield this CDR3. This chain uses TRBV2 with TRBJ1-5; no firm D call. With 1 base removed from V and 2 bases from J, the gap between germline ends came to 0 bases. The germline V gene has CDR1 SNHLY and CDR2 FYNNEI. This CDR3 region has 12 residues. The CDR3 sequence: CASSEGNQPQHF. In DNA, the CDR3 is TGTGCCAGCAGTGAAGGCAATCAGCCCCAGCATTTT.

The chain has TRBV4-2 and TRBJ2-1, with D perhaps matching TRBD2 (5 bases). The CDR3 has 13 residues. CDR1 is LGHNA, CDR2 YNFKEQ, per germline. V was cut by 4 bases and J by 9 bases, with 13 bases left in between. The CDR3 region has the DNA TGTGCCAGCAGCCTCGGCGGGTTTTCTGAGCAGTTCTTC. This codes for CASSLGGFSEQFF.

The CDR3 region has the DNA TGTGCCAGCAGCTTAGGGGCTAGCGGGGGCCAAGAGACCCAGTACTTC. As protein: CASSLGASGGQETQYF. V and J are TRBV7-9 and TRBJ2-5; 10 bases map to TRBD2. The ends lost 1 base at V and 1 base at J; junction bases unmatched: 3. The CDR3 runs 16 residues. Germline-derived CDR1 and CDR2 are SEHNR and FQNEAQ (reference sequence).

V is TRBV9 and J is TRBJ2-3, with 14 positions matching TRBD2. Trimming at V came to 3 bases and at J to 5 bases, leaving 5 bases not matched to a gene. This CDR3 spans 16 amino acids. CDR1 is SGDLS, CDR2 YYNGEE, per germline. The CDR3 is CASSARLAGGQDTQYF. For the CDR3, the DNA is TGTGCCAGCAGCGCCAGACTAGCGGGGGGGCAAGATACGCAGTATTTT.

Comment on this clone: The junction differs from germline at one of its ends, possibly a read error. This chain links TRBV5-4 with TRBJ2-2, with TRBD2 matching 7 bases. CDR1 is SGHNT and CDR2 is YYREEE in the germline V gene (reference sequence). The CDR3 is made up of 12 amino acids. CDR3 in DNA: TGTGCCAGCAGCGTGGAGCGGGACTCCACAACTTTT. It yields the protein CASSVERDSTTF.

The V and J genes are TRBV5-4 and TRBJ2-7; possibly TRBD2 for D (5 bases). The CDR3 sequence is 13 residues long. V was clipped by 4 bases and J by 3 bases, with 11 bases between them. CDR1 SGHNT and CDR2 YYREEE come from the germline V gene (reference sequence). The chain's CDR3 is CASSPTRDYEQYF. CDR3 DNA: TGTGCCAGCAGCCCTACTAGGGACTACGAGCAGTACTTC.

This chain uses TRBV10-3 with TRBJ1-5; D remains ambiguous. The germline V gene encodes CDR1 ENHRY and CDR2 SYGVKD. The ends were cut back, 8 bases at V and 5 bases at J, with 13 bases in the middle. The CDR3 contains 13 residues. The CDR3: CAIRGVSDQPQHF. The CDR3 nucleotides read TGTGCCATCCGCGGGGTTAGTGATCAGCCCCAGCATTTT.

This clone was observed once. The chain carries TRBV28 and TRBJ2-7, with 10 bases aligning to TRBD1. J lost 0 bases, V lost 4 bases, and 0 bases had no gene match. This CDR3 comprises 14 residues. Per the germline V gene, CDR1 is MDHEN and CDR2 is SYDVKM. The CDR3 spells CASSWTGGSYEQYF. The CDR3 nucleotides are TGTGCCAGCAGTTGGACAGGGGGCTCCTACGAGCAGTACTTC.

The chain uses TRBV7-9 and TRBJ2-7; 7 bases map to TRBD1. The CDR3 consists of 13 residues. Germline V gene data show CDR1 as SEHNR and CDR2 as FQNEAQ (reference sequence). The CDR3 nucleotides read TGTGCTACAGGGGCAGGGGCCAACTACGAGCAGTACTTC. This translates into CATGAGANYEQYF. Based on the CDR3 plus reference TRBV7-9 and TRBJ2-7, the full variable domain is DTGVSQNPRHKITKRGQNVTFRCDPISEHNRLYWYRQTLGQGPEFLTYFQNEAQLEKSRLLSDRFSAERPKGSFSTLEIQRTEQGDSAMYLCATGAGANYEQYFGPGTRLTVT.

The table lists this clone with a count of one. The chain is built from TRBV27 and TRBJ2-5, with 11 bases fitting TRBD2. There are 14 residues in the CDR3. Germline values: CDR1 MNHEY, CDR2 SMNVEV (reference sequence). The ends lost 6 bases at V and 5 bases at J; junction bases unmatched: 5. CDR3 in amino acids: CASRLAGARETQYF. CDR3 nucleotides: TGTGCCAGCAGACTAGCGGGGGCTCGGGAGACCCAGTACTTC.

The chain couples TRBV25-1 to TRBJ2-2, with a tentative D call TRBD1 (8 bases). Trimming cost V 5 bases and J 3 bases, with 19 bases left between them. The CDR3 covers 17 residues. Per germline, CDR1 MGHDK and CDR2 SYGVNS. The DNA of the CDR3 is TGTGCCAGCAGTCATCGGGGGGCCAGGGGGCACACCGGGGAGCTGTTTTTT. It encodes CASSHRGARGHTGELFF.

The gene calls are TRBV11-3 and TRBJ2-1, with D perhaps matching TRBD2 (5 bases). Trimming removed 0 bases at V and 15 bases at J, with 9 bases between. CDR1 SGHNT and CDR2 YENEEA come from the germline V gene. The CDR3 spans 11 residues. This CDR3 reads CASSLDGVRFF. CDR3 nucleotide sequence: TGTGCCAGCAGCTTAGACGGGGTAAGGTTCTTC. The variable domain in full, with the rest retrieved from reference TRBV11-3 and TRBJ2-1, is EAGVVQSPRYKIIEKKQPVAFWCNPISGHNTLYWYLQNLGQGPELLIRYENEEAVDDSQLPKDRFSAERLKGVDSTLKIQPAELGDSAVYLCASSLDGVRFFGPGTRLTVL.

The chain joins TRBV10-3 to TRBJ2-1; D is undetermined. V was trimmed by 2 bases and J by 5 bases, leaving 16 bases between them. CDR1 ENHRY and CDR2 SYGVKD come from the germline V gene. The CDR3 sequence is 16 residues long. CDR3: CAISEANFWSNNEQFF. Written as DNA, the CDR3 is TGTGCCATCAGTGAGGCAAACTTTTGGAGCAACAATGAGCAGTTCTTC.

The CDR3 reads CSVGGRSYNEQFF. The CDR3 bases are TGCAGCGTTGGAGGTCGCTCCTACAATGAGCAGTTCTTC. The chain has TRBV29-1 and TRBJ2-1, with unresolved D. Trimming took off 4 bases at V and 0 bases at J, with 7 bases between the two ends. The CDR3 consists of 13 residues. Germline assignment: CDR1 SQVTM and CDR2 ANQGSEA.

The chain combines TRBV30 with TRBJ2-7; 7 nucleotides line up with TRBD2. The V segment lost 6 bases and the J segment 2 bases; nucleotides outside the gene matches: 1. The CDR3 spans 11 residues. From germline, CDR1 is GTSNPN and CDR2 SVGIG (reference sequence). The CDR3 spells CACSGAYEQYF. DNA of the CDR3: TGTGCCTGCAGCGGGGCCTACGAGCAGTACTTC.

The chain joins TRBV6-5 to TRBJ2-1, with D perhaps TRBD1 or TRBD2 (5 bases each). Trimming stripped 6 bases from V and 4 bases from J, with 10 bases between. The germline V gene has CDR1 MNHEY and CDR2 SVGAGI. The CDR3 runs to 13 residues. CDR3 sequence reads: CASSGDGYNEQFF. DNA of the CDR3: TGTGCCAGCAGCGGGGACGGTTACAATGAGCAGTTCTTC.

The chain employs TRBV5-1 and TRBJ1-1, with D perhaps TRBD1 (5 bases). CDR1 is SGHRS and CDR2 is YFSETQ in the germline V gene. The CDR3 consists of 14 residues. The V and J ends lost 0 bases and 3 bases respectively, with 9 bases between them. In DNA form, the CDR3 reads TGCGCCAGCAGCTTGGTACGGGGCTACACTGAAGCTTTCTTT. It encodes CASSLVRGYTEAFF.

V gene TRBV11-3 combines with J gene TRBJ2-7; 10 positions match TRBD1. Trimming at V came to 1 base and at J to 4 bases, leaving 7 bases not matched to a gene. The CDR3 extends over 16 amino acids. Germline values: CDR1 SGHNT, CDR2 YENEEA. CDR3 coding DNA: TGTGCCAGCAGCTTAGGCTCGGGACAGGGGAAATACGAGCAGTACTTC. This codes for CASSLGSGQGKYEQYF. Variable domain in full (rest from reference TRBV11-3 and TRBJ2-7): EAGVVQSPRYKIIEKKQPVAFWCNPISGHNTLYWYLQNLGQGPELLIRYENEEAVDDSQLPKDRFSAERLKGVDSTLKIQPAELGDSAVYLCASSLGSGQGKYEQYFGPGTRLTVT.

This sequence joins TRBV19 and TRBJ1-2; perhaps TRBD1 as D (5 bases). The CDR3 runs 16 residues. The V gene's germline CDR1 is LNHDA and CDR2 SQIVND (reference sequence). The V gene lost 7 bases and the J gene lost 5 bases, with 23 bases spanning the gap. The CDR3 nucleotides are TGTGCCAGTACTGGCTATAAGGGGCGCGGGCCTTATGGCTACACCTTC. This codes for CASTGYKGRGPYGYTF.

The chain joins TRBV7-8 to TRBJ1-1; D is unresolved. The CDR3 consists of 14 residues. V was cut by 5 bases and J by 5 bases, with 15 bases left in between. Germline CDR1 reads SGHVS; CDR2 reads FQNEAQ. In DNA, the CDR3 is TGTGCCAGCAGCACCGGGTGGGCAGAGACTGAAGCTTTCTTT. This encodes CASSTGWAETEAFF.